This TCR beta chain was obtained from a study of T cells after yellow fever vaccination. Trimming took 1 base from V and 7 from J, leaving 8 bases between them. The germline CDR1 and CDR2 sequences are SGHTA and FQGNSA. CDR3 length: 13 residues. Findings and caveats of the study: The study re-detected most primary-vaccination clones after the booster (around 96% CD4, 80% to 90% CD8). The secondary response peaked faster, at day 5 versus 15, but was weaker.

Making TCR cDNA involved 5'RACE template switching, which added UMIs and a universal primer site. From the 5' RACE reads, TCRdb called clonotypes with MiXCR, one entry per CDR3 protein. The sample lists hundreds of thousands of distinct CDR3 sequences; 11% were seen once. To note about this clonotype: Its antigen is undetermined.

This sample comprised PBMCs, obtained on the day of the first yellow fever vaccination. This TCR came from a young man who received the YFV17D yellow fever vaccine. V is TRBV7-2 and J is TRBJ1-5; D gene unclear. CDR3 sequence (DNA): TGTGCCAGCAGCTTAGTGGTAAGCCAGCCCCAGCATTTT. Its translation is CASSLVVSQPQHF.